This TCR beta chain was documented in a study of memory CD4+ T cells and cytomegalovirus serostatus. Study summary: Donors were healthy Belgian adults, 9 CMV seropositive and some 24 seronegative.

The sort gate was single viable CD3+CD4+CD8-CD45RO+ cells for memory CD4+ T cells. CMV serostatus came from serum IgG against pp150, pp28, p38, p52. Positive selection with CD4 microbeads enriched total CD4+ T cells. How the authors handled the data: After removing out-of-frame reads, over 2 million distinct TCRbeta sequences remained. The data were produced by immunoSEQ multiplex PCR, yet TCRdb's version contains in-frame clones alone and is incomplete. The D gene and trimming were derived from the DNA, and the V and J assignments and clone size from that table. The sample gives some 54,000 clones, approximately 80% of which show up once; about 1.3% is in the top ten. The germline gives CDR1 SGHRS, CDR2 YFSETQ. This CDR3 has 13 residues. Trimming pared 0 bases from V and 4 bases from J, leaving 8 bases between.

The TCR originated in an adult in good health and CMV-seropositive. Material: memory CD4+ T cells from blood. V and J are TRBV5-1 and TRBJ2-7, with D possibly being TRBD2 (6 bases). The CDR3 loop reads CASSLDGRYEQYF. The CDR3 DNA reads TGCGCCAGCAGCTTGGACGGGAGATACGAGCAGTACTTC.